Listed below are T cell receptor beta chains from one sample, sequenced in a study of identical twins. TCRdb ran MiXCR on the 5' RACE reads and lists one entry per CDR3 protein. There are about 900,000 distinct CDR3 sequences in the sample; over 9% occur only once, and around 1.5% lies in the top ten. These records were also assigned to another study, of yellow fever vaccine responses in identical twins.

Sequenced: PBMCs. The receptors come from a young woman in good health. CDR3s leave out the opening cysteine and the closing phenylalanine or tryptophan. Part of the rows lack a size; the others show once, few, many or a class for expanded clones.

>TRBV6-1|few|TRBJ1-4
ASSPRAGRNEKLF
>TRBV15|.|TRBJ1-1
ATSRDYWANTEAF
>TRBV5-1|few|TRBJ2-6
ASSFVGGANVLT
>TRBV27|few|TRBJ2-1
ASSLSTNYRGRF
>TRBV10-1|many|TRBJ1-1
ASSRDTANTEAF
>TRBV12-3/TRBV12-4|.|TRBJ1-2
ASLVGGEYT
>TRBV10-3|many|TRBJ2-3
AISESERGTTDTQY
>TRBV20-1|.|TRBJ1-1
RTGPGDTEAF
>TRBV7-9|.|TRBJ2-4
ASSLLAGIQY
>TRBV15|.|TRBJ1-4
ATSFRVSGEKLF
>TRBV6-1|few|TRBJ1-5
ASSVVGRGSNQPQH
>TRBV5-1|.|TRBJ2-1
ASSLGSGPNEQF
>TRBV20-1|many|TRBJ2-2
SARGGTGAGELF
>TRBV6-2/TRBV6-3|.|TRBJ2-7
ANYAWTAKQY
>TRBV5-1|many|TRBJ2-2
ASSKTGQMNTGELF
>TRBV6-4|.|TRBJ2-1
ASSEYTSLAYNEQF
>TRBV27|.|TRBJ2-7
ASSVLGTSVRKEQY
>TRBV18|few|TRBJ2-3
ASSPSKRGNTDTQY
>TRBV15|few|TRBJ1-5
ATSRDSDSVSSQPQH
>TRBV7-9|.|TRBJ2-5
ASSFLSRETQY
>TRBV27|.|TRBJ2-1
ASSLYGINSYNEQF
>TRBV12-3/TRBV12-4|many|TRBJ1-2
ASSSTGAYGYT
>TRBV4-2|.|TRBJ2-3
ASSQVAGGAFADTQY
>TRBV7-8|few|TRBJ1-1
ASSFTGANTEAF
>TRBV7-8|few|TRBJ2-2
ASRGSLQLAGELF
>TRBV15|few|TRBJ2-3
ATSRVTSTQY
>TRBV7-9|few|TRBJ2-1
ASSLGEVGQINEQF
>TRBV14|few|TRBJ2-3
ASRRTSPTDTQY
>TRBV28|.|TRBJ2-2
ASSSGQGPNTGELF
>TRBV12-3/TRBV12-4|many|TRBJ1-6
ASRTNYNSPLH
>TRBV12-3/TRBV12-4|few|TRBJ2-7
ASSLRGGETYEQY
>TRBV20-1|few|TRBJ2-7
SARDLGGSSYEQY
>TRBV11-2|.|TRBJ2-7
ASSLDRGPFYEQY
>TRBV20-1|many|TRBJ2-5
SAREGGAEKETQY
>TRBV2|few|TRBJ2-1
ASRGDRYNEQF
>TRBV12-3/TRBV12-4|.|TRBJ2-3
ATGTDTQY
>TRBV7-9|many|TRBJ1-2
ASRRKGTAENYGYT
>TRBV7-9|few|TRBJ2-1
ASSLVNAYNEQF
>TRBV12-3/TRBV12-4|.|TRBJ2-1
ASSHSGATYNEQF
>TRBV6-1|.|TRBJ1-5
ASSDWLGNQPQH
>TRBV15|many|TRBJ2-5
ATSRDRSDLQETQY
>TRBV5-1|.|TRBJ1-1
ASSFRGLETEAF
>TRBV14|few|TRBJ1-6
ASSLTGLGSPLH
>TRBV7-9|many|TRBJ1-1
ASSFGYTEAF
>TRBV4-1|many|TRBJ1-2
ASSQGSRTGGYGYT
>TRBV12-3/TRBV12-4|many|TRBJ2-5
ASSAGTPETQY